The 2 T cell receptor beta chains given below trace back to one sample, sequenced in a study of blood T cell repertoires in COVID-19. The protocol was immunoSEQ multiplex PCR, while the TCRdb copy is restricted to in-frame clones and leaves out a portion. This table holds about 140,000 clones, around 90% found once. The sequencing input was peripheral blood. The source is a human donor in a cohort sampled during active COVID-19.

The chain couples TRBV4-2 to TRBJ1-1; D call uncertain. Germline CDR1 LGHNA, CDR2 YNFKEQ. There are 13 residues in the CDR3. The germline V and J ends were trimmed by 1 base and 4 bases, with 7 bases remaining between them. The CDR3 nucleotides are TGTGCCAGCAGCCAAGGCCTAGGCACTGAAGCTTTCTTT. Its protein is CASSQGLGTEAFF.

The CDR3 region is CASSQPRTGRLSYEQYF. The CDR3 nucleotides are TGTGCCAGCAGCCAACCCAGGACAGGGCGTTTATCCTACGAGCAGTACTTC. The chain employs TRBV3-1 (or the pseudogene TRBV3-2) and TRBJ2-7; 8 bases agree with TRBD1. The CDR3 has 17 residues. Germline-derived CDR1 and CDR2 are LGHDT and YNNKEL (reference sequence). V lost 2 bases, J lost 1 base, and 10 bases stayed unmatched.